This T cell receptor (beta chain) derives from a study of T cell changes during pregnancy in multiple sclerosis. Only in-frame clones appear in the TCRdb table, and some are missing; sequencing was by immunoSEQ multiplex PCR. The sample includes over 20,000 clones, about 88% of them seen just once. Deletions cut 2 bases from V and 2 bases from J, with 18 bases between. The CDR3 length is 17 residues. Germline V gene data show CDR1 as LGHNA and CDR2 as YSLEER. The source of this sequence is a female donor with multiple sclerosis, enrolled in a pregnancy study. Specimen: CD8+ T cells from peripheral blood mononuclear cells, collected after pregnancy. V is TRBV4-3 and J is TRBJ1-2; D may be TRBD1 (5 bases). CDR3 protein: CASSQSAGEGANYGYTF. In DNA form, the CDR3 reads TGCGCCAGCAGCCAAAGTGCGGGGGAAGGCGCAAACTATGGCTACACCTTC.